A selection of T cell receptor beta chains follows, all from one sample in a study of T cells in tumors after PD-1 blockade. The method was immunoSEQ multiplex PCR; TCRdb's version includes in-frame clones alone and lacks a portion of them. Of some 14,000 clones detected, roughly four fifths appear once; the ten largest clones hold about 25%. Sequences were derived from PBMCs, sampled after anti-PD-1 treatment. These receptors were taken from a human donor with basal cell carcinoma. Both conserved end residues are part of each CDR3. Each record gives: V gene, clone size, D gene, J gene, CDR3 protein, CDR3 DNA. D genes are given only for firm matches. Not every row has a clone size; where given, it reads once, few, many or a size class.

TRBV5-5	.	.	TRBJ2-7	CASSLEGRADYEQYF	TGTGCCAGCAGCTTGGAGGGCCGCGCGGACTACGAGCAGTACTTC
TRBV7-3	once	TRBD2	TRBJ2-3	CASSLGGITDTQYF	TGTGCCAGCAGCCTGGGGGGGATAACAGATACGCAGTATTTT
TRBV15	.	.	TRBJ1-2	CATSRGGHTNYGYTF	TGTGCCACCAGCAGGGGGGGACACACTAACTATGGCTACACCTTC
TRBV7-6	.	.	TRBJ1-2	CASSLGAGVGYTF	TGTGCCAGCAGCTTAGGCGCAGGGGTTGGCTACACCTTC
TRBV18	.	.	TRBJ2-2	CASSPGAANTGELFF	TGTGCCAGCTCACCAGGAGCTGCCAACACCGGGGAGCTGTTTTTT
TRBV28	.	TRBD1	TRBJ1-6	CASHIRAGGTSPLHF	TGTGCCAGCCATATCAGGGCAGGGGGCACTTCACCCCTCCACTTT
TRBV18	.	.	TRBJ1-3	CASSPAGGSGNTIYF	TGTGCCAGCTCACCCGCCGGGGGGTCTGGAAACACCATATATTTT
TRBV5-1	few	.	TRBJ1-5	CASSLGAGAGDQPQHF	TGCGCCAGCAGCTTGGGGGCGGGGGCCGGAGATCAGCCCCAGCATTTT
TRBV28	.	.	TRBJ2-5	CASSLSALGAKETQYF	TGTGCCAGCAGTTTATCGGCCCTGGGGGCCAAAGAGACCCAGTACTTC
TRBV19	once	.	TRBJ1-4	CASRDEGWEKLFF	TGTGCCAGTCGCGACGAGGGGTGGGAAAAACTGTTTTTT
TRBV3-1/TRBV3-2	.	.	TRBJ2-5	CASSPHTGKAKETQYF	TGTGCCAGCAGCCCGCACACAGGGAAAGCTAAAGAGACCCAGTACTTC
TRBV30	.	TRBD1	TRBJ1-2	CAWHRDRPYGYTF	TGTGCCTGGCACCGGGACAGGCCTTATGGCTACACCTTC
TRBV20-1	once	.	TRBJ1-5	CSASLDIYQPQHF	TGCAGTGCTAGTTTGGACATCTATCAGCCCCAGCATTTT
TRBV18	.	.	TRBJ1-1	CASSTNRNTEAFF	TGTGCCAGCTCAACGAACAGGAACACTGAAGCTTTCTTT
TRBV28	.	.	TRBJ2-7	CASSLSYQDYEQYF	TGTGCCAGCAGTCTATCATACCAAGACTACGAGCAGTACTTC
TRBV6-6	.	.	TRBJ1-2	CASSSDSPLYGYTF	TGTGCCAGCAGTTCGGACAGCCCCCTCTATGGCTACACCTTC
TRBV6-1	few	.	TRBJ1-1	CASTITSGGTEAFF	TGTGCCAGCACGATAACTTCCGGAGGCACTGAAGCTTTCTTT
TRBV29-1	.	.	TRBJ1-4	CSVEDGGTGPKLFF	TGCAGCGTTGAAGATGGGGGGACTGGGCCAAAACTGTTTTTT
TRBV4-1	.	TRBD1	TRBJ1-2	CASSQGQGTNYGYTF	TGCGCCAGCAGCCAAGGACAGGGGACAAACTATGGCTACACCTTC
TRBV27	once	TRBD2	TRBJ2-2	CASSFSGRATGELFF	TGTGCCAGCAGTTTTAGCGGGAGGGCCACCGGGGAGCTGTTTTTT
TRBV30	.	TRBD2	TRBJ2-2	CASRTSGANTGELFF	TGTGCCTCCCGGACTAGCGGGGCGAACACCGGGGAGCTGTTTTTT
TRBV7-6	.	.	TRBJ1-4	CASSLYRGEKLFF	TGTGCCAGCAGCTTATACAGAGGTGAAAAACTGTTTTTT
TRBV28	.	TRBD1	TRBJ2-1	CASSFGTGARIEQFF	TGTGCCAGCAGTTTCGGGACAGGGGCCCGAATTGAGCAGTTCTTC